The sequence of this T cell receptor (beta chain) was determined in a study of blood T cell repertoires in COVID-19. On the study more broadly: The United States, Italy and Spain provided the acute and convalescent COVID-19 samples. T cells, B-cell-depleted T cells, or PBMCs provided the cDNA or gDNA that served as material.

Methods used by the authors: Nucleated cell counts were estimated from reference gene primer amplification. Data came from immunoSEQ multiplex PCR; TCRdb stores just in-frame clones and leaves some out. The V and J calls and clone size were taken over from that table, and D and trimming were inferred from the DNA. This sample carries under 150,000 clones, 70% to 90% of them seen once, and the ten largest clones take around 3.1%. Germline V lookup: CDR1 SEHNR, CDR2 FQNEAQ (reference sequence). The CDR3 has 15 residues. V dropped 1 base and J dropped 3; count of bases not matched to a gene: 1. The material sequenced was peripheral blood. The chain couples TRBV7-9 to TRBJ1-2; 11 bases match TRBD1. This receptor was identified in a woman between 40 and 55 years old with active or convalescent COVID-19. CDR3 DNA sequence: TGTGCCAGCAGCTTAGGGACAGGGGGCGACTATGGCTACACCTTC. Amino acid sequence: CASSLGTGGDYGYTF. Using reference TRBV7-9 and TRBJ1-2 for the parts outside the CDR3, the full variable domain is DTGVSQNPRHKITKRGQNVTFRCDPISEHNRLYWYRQTLGQGPEFLTYFQNEAQLEKSRLLSDRFSAERPKGSFSTLEIQRTEQGDSAMYLCASSLGTGGDYGYTFGSGTRLTVV.